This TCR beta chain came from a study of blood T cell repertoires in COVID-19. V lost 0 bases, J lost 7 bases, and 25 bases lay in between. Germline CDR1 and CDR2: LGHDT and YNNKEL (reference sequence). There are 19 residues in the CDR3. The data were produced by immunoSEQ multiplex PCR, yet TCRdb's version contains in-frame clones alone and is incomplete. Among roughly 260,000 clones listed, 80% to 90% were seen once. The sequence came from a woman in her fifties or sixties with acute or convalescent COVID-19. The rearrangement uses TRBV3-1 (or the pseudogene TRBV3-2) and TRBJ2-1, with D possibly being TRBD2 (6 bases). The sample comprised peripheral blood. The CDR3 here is CASSQDFGFWAGSRNEQFF. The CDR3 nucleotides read TGTGCCAGCAGCCAAGATTTTGGTTTTTGGGCGGGATCAAGAAATGAGCAGTTCTTC.